These 18 T cell receptor beta chains were sequenced from one sample in a study of technical replicates of blood from a few donors. Assay: immunoSEQ multiplex PCR; the TCRdb copy retains only in-frame clones and omits some. The data contain about 80,000 clones, roughly 97% of them singletons. The sequenced sample was T cells isolated from PBMCs. Every receptor here comes from a human donor in good health.

The V call is TRBV4-1, the J call TRBJ1-6; 8 bases line up with TRBD1. Per germline, CDR1 MGHRA and CDR2 YSYEKL. The junction had 16 bases not matched to a gene; V was cut back by 5 bases and J by 7 bases. CDR3 length: 18 amino acids. CDR3 in DNA: TGCGCCAGCAGCTTTCCTTCCGGACAGGGAGGTGGAAATTCACCCCTCCACTTT. The encoded protein is CASSFPSGQGGGNSPLHF.

The chain couples TRBV13 to TRBJ2-7; D is possibly TRBD1 (6 bases). The ends were cut back, 5 bases at V and 3 bases at J, with 29 bases in the middle. The CDR3 consists of 19 residues. Germline values: CDR1 PRHDT, CDR2 FYEKMQ (reference sequence). DNA for the CDR3: TGTGCCAGCAGCCTCTCCCTCGGCAGGGGAAACCCAATTAACTACGAGCAGTACTTC. Translated, it gives CASSLSLGRGNPINYEQYF. The whole variable domain, remainder taken from reference TRBV13 and TRBJ2-7, is AAGVIQSPRHLIKEKRETATLKCYPIPRHDTVYWYQQGPGQDPQFLISFYEKMQSDKGSIPDRFSAQQFSDYHSELNMSSLELGDSALYFCASSLSLGRGNPINYEQYFGPGTRLTVT.

The chain joins TRBV19 to TRBJ1-5, with D unresolved. From germline, CDR1 is LNHDA and CDR2 SQIVND (reference sequence). V shed 5 bases and J shed 4 bases, with 9 bases lying between them. The CDR3 has 13 amino acids. CDR3: CASSVTRNQPQHF. The CDR3 DNA is TGTGCCAGTAGTGTCACGCGGAATCAGCCCCAGCATTTT.

The rearrangement uses TRBV28 and TRBJ1-2, with no clear D. V was clipped by 3 bases and J by 2 bases, with 4 bases between them. Germline lookup yields CDR1 MDHEN and CDR2 SYDVKM. The CDR3 extends over 12 amino acids. The CDR3, as DNA: TGTGCCAGCAGTTTTCAAAACTATGGCTACACCTTC. This gives the protein CASSFQNYGYTF.

The CDR3: CASSPESGSYGYTF. The DNA of the CDR3 is TGTGCCAGCAGCCCAGAAAGCGGATCCTATGGCTACACCTTC. The genes are TRBV7-8 and TRBJ1-2, with D hard to call. Trimming cost V 5 bases and J 4 bases, with 14 bases left between them. The CDR3 loop spans 14 amino acids. The V gene's germline CDR1 is SGHVS and CDR2 FQNEAQ.

The gene calls are TRBV7-9 and TRBJ1-1, with unresolved D. Germline CDR1 and CDR2: SEHNR and FQNEAQ (reference sequence). This CDR3 comprises 14 residues. With 6 bases removed from V and 1 base from J, the gap between germline ends came to 12 bases. As DNA, the CDR3 is TGTGCCAGCAGGAAGAGAAACTCGAACACTGAAGCTTTCTTT. As protein: CASRKRNSNTEAFF.

This chain connects TRBV4-1 to TRBJ1-6, with TRBD1 matching 7 bases. After removal of 4 bases from V and 9 bases from J, the junction contained 15 bases not matched to a gene. The CDR3 is made up of 17 amino acids. Germline V gene sequence: CDR1 MGHRA, CDR2 YSYEKL. The CDR3, as DNA: TGCGCCAGCAGCCTCGGACTATCTAGGGGGCGAAGTTCACCCCTCCACTTT. This gives the protein CASSLGLSRGRSSPLHF.

The chain joins TRBV19 to TRBJ1-1; possibly TRBD1 for D (6 bases). Germline CDR1 is LNHDA and CDR2 is SQIVND (reference sequence). Between the trimmed V and J ends, which lost 5 bases and 10 bases, there was a span of 20 bases. The CDR3 contains 14 residues. This CDR3 is CASSVGHDRGGAFF. CDR3 in DNA: TGTGCCAGTAGTGTGGGACATGACCGAGGTGGAGCTTTCTTT.

The chain recombines TRBV27 with TRBJ1-2; 9 bases agree with TRBD1. J was trimmed by 8 bases and V by 5 bases; bases with no gene match: 21. Germline assignment: CDR1 MNHEY and CDR2 SMNVEV (reference sequence). This CDR3 has 18 residues. The CDR3 DNA reads TGTGCCAGCAGTCTAAAGCCGGCTCGGGGACAGGGACTTTTAGGCTACACCTTC. Protein: CASSLKPARGQGLLGYTF.

The chain recombines TRBV4-1 with TRBJ2-5; D might be TRBD2 (6 bases). Germline lookup yields CDR1 MGHRA and CDR2 YSYEKL. Trimming removed 0 bases at V and 1 base at J, with 18 bases between. The CDR3 loop spans 18 amino acids. CDR3 region: CASSQDPSAGTRQETQYF. For the CDR3, the DNA is TGCGCCAGCAGCCAAGACCCCTCGGCGGGGACCCGCCAAGAGACCCAGTACTTC.

The genes are TRBV29-1 and TRBJ2-1, with 9 positions matching TRBD1. Unmatched junction bases numbered 4, after V lost 7 bases and J lost 3 bases. Germline-derived CDR1 and CDR2 are SQVTM and ANQGSEA. The CDR3 consists of 13 residues. CDR3 region: CSAGQGYYNEQFF. The DNA of the CDR3 is TGCAGCGCCGGACAGGGGTACTACAATGAGCAGTTCTTC.

The chain recombines TRBV6-5 with TRBJ1-2, with D maybe TRBD1 (6 bases). CDR1 MNHEY and CDR2 SVGAGI come from the germline V gene. With 6 bases removed from V and 0 bases from J, the gap between germline ends came to 11 bases. The CDR3 runs 14 residues. The CDR3 DNA reads TGTGCCAGCAGAGAGGGGGTTTCTAACTATGGCTACACCTTC. It codes for CASREGVSNYGYTF.

The chain employs TRBV5-1 and TRBJ2-1; 7 bases align to TRBD1. Per the germline V gene, CDR1 is SGHRS and CDR2 is YFSETQ. The CDR3 is 14 amino acids. Losses at the gene ends were 0 bases for V and 9 bases for J; bases not matched to a gene: 6. CDR3 coding DNA: TGCGCCAGCAGCTTGGAGGGGACAGCCGTTGAGCAGTTCTTC. This gives the protein CASSLEGTAVEQFF.

The chain joins TRBV25-1 to TRBJ2-7; a possible D gene is TRBD2 (5 bases). Trimming pared 2 bases from V and 6 bases from J, leaving 14 bases between. CDR1 and CDR2 from the germline V gene are MGHDK and SYGVNS. There are 14 residues in the CDR3. The CDR3 loop reads CASSEGQEASEQYF. CDR3 nucleotides: TGTGCCAGCAGTGAAGGGCAGGAGGCGAGCGAGCAGTACTTC.

The chain couples TRBV29-1 to TRBJ2-7; a weak D match, TRBD1 (6 bases). This CDR3 comprises 14 residues. The V end was cut by 2 bases, the J end by 3 bases, with 14 bases between. Germline CDR1 is SQVTM and CDR2 is ANQGSEA. For the CDR3, the DNA is TGCAGCGTTGAAACAGGGCAGGGATACTACGAGCAGTACTTC. This translates into CSVETGQGYYEQYF.

This chain joins TRBV7-9 and TRBJ1-5; 7 bases fit TRBD1. The V gene end was trimmed by 7 bases and the J gene end by 4 bases; junction bases not matched to a gene: 7. Germline loops: CDR1 SEHNR, CDR2 FQNEAQ (reference sequence). The CDR3 loop spans 14 amino acids. The chain's CDR3 is CASTPTGVNQPQHF. The CDR3 region has the DNA TGTGCCAGCACCCCAACAGGGGTTAATCAGCCCCAGCATTTT.

The chain combines TRBV5-4 with TRBJ1-2; D gene unclear. CDR1 is SGHNT, CDR2 YYREEE, per germline (reference sequence). CDR3 length: 12 amino acids. Trimming cost V 2 bases and J 6 bases, with 8 bases left between them. The CDR3 DNA follows: TGTGCCAGCAGCTTCACGAGAGATGGCTACACCTTC. This translates into CASSFTRDGYTF. The variable domain in full, completed from reference TRBV5-4 and TRBJ1-2, reads ETGVTQSPTHLIKTRGQQVTLRCSSQSGHNTVSWYQQALGQGPQFIFQYYREEENGRGNFPPRFSGLQFPNYSSELNVNALELDDSALYLCASSFTRDGYTFGSGTRLTVV.

The rearrangement uses TRBV9 and TRBJ2-3; D may be TRBD2 (5 bases). This CDR3 is 17 amino acids long. The ends were cut back, 5 bases at V and 0 bases at J, with 19 bases in the middle. Germline-derived CDR1 and CDR2 are SGDLS and YYNGEE. The CDR3: CASSPPPGYISTDTQYF. In DNA, the CDR3 is TGTGCCAGCAGTCCACCCCCGGGATATATTAGCACAGATACGCAGTATTTT.